This T cell receptor (beta chain) was identified in a study of long-term antiretroviral therapy in people with HIV. The CDR3 runs to 14 residues. The J segment lost 3 bases and the V segment lost 8 bases, leaving 5 bases of the junction unmatched. The V gene's germline CDR1 is LNHNV and CDR2 YYDKDF (reference sequence). Researchers ran immunoSEQ v3.0 at survey level. Libraries were prepared by immunoSEQ multiplex PCR; TCRdb keeps only in-frame clonotypes and omits some of them. This sample has around 22,000 clones, with roughly 94% found just once. This rearrangement joins TRBV15 to TRBJ2-2, with TRBD2 identical over 8 bases. This receptor was obtained from a woman between 50 and 59 years old with HIV. Sequenced material: unsorted PBMCs, taken just over 4.8 years after starting antiretroviral therapy. The CDR3 spells CATRRGGHTGELFF. DNA of the CDR3: TGTGCCACCCGTCGGGGGGGACACACCGGGGAGCTGTTTTTT.